This is a list of T cell receptor beta chains from one sample in a study of T cell responses to AZD1222 COVID-19 vaccine. Assay used: immunoSEQ multiplex PCR; TCRdb lists only in-frame clones, some missing. Among under 200,000 clones, around nine tenths were seen once, and the ten largest hold roughly 1.6%. The source material was peripheral blood, sampled on day 0 of AZD1222 vaccination. These TCRs come from an adult in good health. CDR3s include the opening cysteine and the closing phenylalanine or tryptophan. Fields, in order: clone size, D gene, J gene, V gene, CDR3 DNA, CDR3 protein. A D gene is named only where the DNA matches it firmly. Part of the rows lack a size; the others show once, few, many or a class for expanded clones.

size: -
D: -
J: TRBJ1-5
V: TRBV7-8
DNA: TGTGCCAGCAGCTTACCCATAAAGGGCCCCAATCAGCCCCAGCATTTT
CDR3: CASSLPIKGPNQPQHF

size: -
D: -
J: TRBJ2-2
V: TRBV28
DNA: TGTGCCAGCAGTTTATCCGCCGGTCAGGGGCACGGGGAGCTGTTTTTT
CDR3: CASSLSAGQGHGELFF

size: -
D: -
J: TRBJ1-1
V: TRBV18
DNA: TGTGCCAGCTCACCTACACTGAACACTGAAGCTTTCTTT
CDR3: CASSPTLNTEAFF

size: -
D: -
J: TRBJ2-5
V: TRBV6-1
DNA: TGTGCCAGCAGTGAAGGGGGGTGGCCCTCCCAAGAGACCCAGTACTTC
CDR3: CASSEGGWPSQETQYF

size: -
D: -
J: TRBJ1-2
V: TRBV3-1/TRBV3-2
DNA: TGTGCCAGCAGCCAAGATCGGAAAGGGCGGTATGGCTACACCTTC
CDR3: CASSQDRKGRYGYTF

size: -
D: TRBD1
J: TRBJ2-7
V: TRBV14
DNA: TGTGCCAGCAGCACGGACAGGGGTTACGAGCAGTACTTC
CDR3: CASSTDRGYEQYF

size: -
D: TRBD1
J: TRBJ1-2
V: TRBV6-5
DNA: TGTGCCAGCAGCCGTTCGGGACAGGGTGTCAATGGCTACACCTTC
CDR3: CASSRSGQGVNGYTF

size: -
D: -
J: TRBJ1-4
V: TRBV7-6
DNA: TGTGCCAGCAGCTTAGAGGGAGCGGGAAATAATGAAAAACTGTTTTTT
CDR3: CASSLEGAGNNEKLFF

size: -
D: -
J: TRBJ2-3
V: TRBV28
DNA: TGTGCCAGCAGTAGAGGGGACACCCTCACAGATACGCAGTATTTT
CDR3: CASSRGDTLTDTQYF

size: -
D: -
J: TRBJ1-1
V: TRBV6-5
DNA: TGTGCCAGCAGGCCCAAAGGGGTAAGGGGAACTGAAGCTTTCTTT
CDR3: CASRPKGVRGTEAFF

size: -
D: -
J: TRBJ2-7
V: TRBV11-2
DNA: TGTGCCAGCAGCTTAGCGGGAGCGGAATCCTACGAGCAGTACTTC
CDR3: CASSLAGAESYEQYF

size: -
D: -
J: TRBJ1-1
V: TRBV6-2/TRBV6-3
DNA: TGTGCCAGCAGCCTTCCAATGACAGGAGCTGAAGCTTTCTTT
CDR3: CASSLPMTGAEAFF

size: -
D: TRBD1
J: TRBJ2-7
V: TRBV7-2
DNA: TGTGCCAGCAGCTTTTTTGCTTTGGGGGACAGAAGCTCCTACGAGCAGTACTTC
CDR3: CASSFFALGDRSSYEQYF

size: once
D: -
J: TRBJ1-2
V: TRBV7-2
DNA: TGTGCCAGCATCCTCCGACGGGGGCGAGGCTACACCTTC
CDR3: CASILRRGRGYTF

size: -
D: -
J: TRBJ1-2
V: TRBV15
DNA: TGTGCCACCAGCAGAGATCTAGGGGCGAGGGGCTACACCTTC
CDR3: CATSRDLGARGYTF

size: -
D: -
J: TRBJ1-1
V: TRBV28
DNA: TGTGCCAGCAGTTCCGGAGGGTCGAACACTGAAGCTTTCTTT
CDR3: CASSSGGSNTEAFF

size: -
D: -
J: TRBJ2-2
V: TRBV5-6
DNA: TGTGCCAGCAGCTCTTACAGGGACCTCCCCGGGGAGCTGTTTTTT
CDR3: CASSSYRDLPGELFF

size: -
D: TRBD1
J: TRBJ2-7
V: TRBV3-1/TRBV3-2
DNA: TGTGCCAGCAGCCTAACCGGGACAGTTACCTACGAGCAGTACTTC
CDR3: CASSLTGTVTYEQYF

size: -
D: TRBD2
J: TRBJ2-1
V: TRBV9
DNA: TGTGCCAGCAGTCCTAGCGGGGGGGCTGTTTACAATGAGCAGTTCTTC
CDR3: CASSPSGGAVYNEQFF

size: -
D: -
J: TRBJ2-3
V: TRBV5-6
DNA: TGTGCCAGCAGCTTGCGCTCTACAGATACGCAGTATTTT
CDR3: CASSLRSTDTQYF

size: -
D: TRBD1
J: TRBJ1-1
V: TRBV19
DNA: TGTGCCAGTAGGACAGGGAGTGACACTGAAGCTTTCTTT
CDR3: CASRTGSDTEAFF

size: -
D: -
J: TRBJ1-2
V: TRBV5-6
DNA: TGTGCCAGCAGCCCCCAGTCTAACTATGGCTACACCTTC
CDR3: CASSPQSNYGYTF

size: -
D: -
J: TRBJ1-2
V: TRBV4-1
DNA: TGCGCCACGCTAGGACTCCCGAACTATGGCTACACCTTC
CDR3: CATLGLPNYGYTF

size: -
D: -
J: TRBJ2-5
V: TRBV5-6
DNA: TGTGCCAGCAGCCAGGGACTGATGAGGGAGACCCAGTACTTC
CDR3: CASSQGLMRETQYF

size: -
D: TRBD1
J: TRBJ1-1
V: TRBV5-1
DNA: TGCGCCAGCAGCTTGGGACAGGGCTTGAACACTGAAGCTTTCTTT
CDR3: CASSLGQGLNTEAFF

size: -
D: -
J: TRBJ1-4
V: TRBV4-3
DNA: TGCGCCAGCAGCCAAGAACGAGGCCCGGCTAATGAAAAACTGTTTTTT
CDR3: CASSQERGPANEKLFF

size: -
D: -
J: TRBJ1-5
V: TRBV18
DNA: TGTGCCAGCTCAGATCGACAGTCCAATCAGCCCCAGCATTTT
CDR3: CASSDRQSNQPQHF

size: -
D: -
J: TRBJ1-4
V: TRBV4-2
DNA: TGTGCCAGCAGCCAAGAATTGGTAAGCGCGGTCCTCGGAGGTGAAAAACTGTTTTTT
CDR3: CASSQELVSAVLGGEKLFF

size: -
D: -
J: TRBJ1-2
V: TRBV12-3/TRBV12-4
DNA: TGTGCCAGCAGTTCTGGACGCTCATACACCTTC
CDR3: CASSSGRSYTF

size: -
D: TRBD1
J: TRBJ1-5
V: TRBV6-1
DNA: TGTGCCAGCAGTGAGGCAGGGGGTAATCAGCCCCAGCATTTT
CDR3: CASSEAGGNQPQHF

size: -
D: TRBD1
J: TRBJ2-3
V: TRBV3-1/TRBV3-2
DNA: TGTGCCAGCAGCCGAGGGGGCGGGCGGGCAGATACGCAGTATTTT
CDR3: CASSRGGGRADTQYF

size: -
D: TRBD1
J: TRBJ2-2
V: TRBV29-1
DNA: TGCAGCGCTGGACAGGGGCTAATCACCGGGGAGCTGTTTTTT
CDR3: CSAGQGLITGELFF

size: -
D: -
J: TRBJ1-1
V: TRBV5-6
DNA: TGTGCCAGCAGCTTGAGGCTTACCTTCACTGAAGCTTTCTTT
CDR3: CASSLRLTFTEAFF

size: -
D: -
J: TRBJ1-1
V: TRBV10-1
DNA: TGCGCCAGCAGTGGGGGGGAGAACACTGAAGCTTTCTTT
CDR3: CASSGGENTEAFF

size: once
D: -
J: TRBJ1-1
V: TRBV2
DNA: TGTGCCAGCACCGGGGCCGCCACTGAAGCTTTCTTT
CDR3: CASTGAATEAFF

size: -
D: -
J: TRBJ1-4
V: TRBV4-2
DNA: TGTGCCAGCAGCCAAGATATGGAGGGTAAGCTGTTTTTT
CDR3: CASSQDMEGKLFF

size: -
D: -
J: TRBJ2-7
V: TRBV7-6
DNA: TGTGCCAGCAGCCCCCAGTCACGGGGGATCTCCTACGAGCAGTACTTC
CDR3: CASSPQSRGISYEQYF

size: -
D: -
J: TRBJ1-3
V: TRBV4-3
DNA: TGCGCCAGCAGCCCCCAGGGAGGCAGGGGCTTCTCTGGAAACACCATATATTTT
CDR3: CASSPQGGRGFSGNTIYF

size: -
D: -
J: TRBJ1-5
V: TRBV28
DNA: TGTGCCAGCAGTTTTAGGGGAGTGGGGAGCAATCAGCCCCAGCATTTT
CDR3: CASSFRGVGSNQPQHF

size: -
D: -
J: TRBJ2-1
V: TRBV7-9
DNA: TGTGCCAGCAGCTTAGGCAGCTACAATGAGCAGTTCTTC
CDR3: CASSLGSYNEQFF

size: few
D: -
J: TRBJ1-2
V: TRBV24-1
DNA: TGTGCCACCAGTGCCCCGGGGCGAGGGAATGGTGGCTACACCTTC
CDR3: CATSAPGRGNGGYTF

size: -
D: -
J: TRBJ2-4
V: TRBV7-9
DNA: TGTGCCAGCAGCCCGTCGACCCAGATCCTAGCCAAAAACATTCAGTACTTC
CDR3: CASSPSTQILAKNIQYF

size: -
D: -
J: TRBJ1-6
V: TRBV6-5
DNA: TGTGCCAGCAGCAGGACAGACTATTCACCCCTCCACTTT
CDR3: CASSRTDYSPLHF

size: -
D: -
J: TRBJ2-4
V: TRBV4-1
DNA: TGCGCCAGTTCACCCGGGGTCATAGCCAAAAACATTCAGTACTTC
CDR3: CASSPGVIAKNIQYF

size: -
D: -
J: TRBJ1-1
V: TRBV19
DNA: TGTGCCAGTACTATAAATATGGGGGGCACTGAAGCTTTCTTT
CDR3: CASTINMGGTEAFF

size: -
D: -
J: TRBJ1-1
V: TRBV11-2
DNA: TGTGCCAGCAGCTCAATCACCACCGGGTTTGAAGCTTTCTTT
CDR3: CASSSITTGFEAFF

size: -
D: -
J: TRBJ1-5
V: TRBV7-6
DNA: TGTGCCAGCAGCTTGATCGCGGGGGGCTCAAATCAGCCCCAGCATTTT
CDR3: CASSLIAGGSNQPQHF

size: -
D: -
J: TRBJ2-7
V: TRBV6-5
DNA: TGTGCCAGCAGGAACAGGCTCTCCTACGAGCAGTACTTC
CDR3: CASRNRLSYEQYF

size: -
D: -
J: TRBJ1-3
V: TRBV3-1/TRBV3-2
DNA: TGTGCCAGCAGCCAAAGTCAAGGGGTAGACACCATATATTTT
CDR3: CASSQSQGVDTIYF

size: -
D: -
J: TRBJ1-5
V: TRBV5-1
DNA: TGCGCCAGCAGCTTGTTCAGCAATCAGCCCCAGCATTTT
CDR3: CASSLFSNQPQHF

size: -
D: TRBD1
J: TRBJ1-6
V: TRBV7-9
DNA: TGTGCCAGCACCCCCCTTCAGGGGGCTTTATCACCCCTCCACTTT
CDR3: CASTPLQGALSPLHF

size: -
D: TRBD1
J: TRBJ1-6
V: TRBV6-5
DNA: TGTGCCAGCAGACTAACCCGGGACAGGTATTCACCCCTCCACTTT
CDR3: CASRLTRDRYSPLHF

size: -
D: -
J: TRBJ1-5
V: TRBV4-1
DNA: TGCGCCAGCAGCCTAATTGGTGTGAATCAGCCCCAGCATTTT
CDR3: CASSLIGVNQPQHF

size: -
D: TRBD2
J: TRBJ2-1
V: TRBV6-1
DNA: TGTGCCAGCAGTGACCCGGGACTAGCAATAAGCGAGCAGTTCTTC
CDR3: CASSDPGLAISEQFF

size: -
D: -
J: TRBJ2-7
V: TRBV6-5
DNA: TGTGCCAGCAGTTTTGGTGGGACCTACGAGCAGTACTTC
CDR3: CASSFGGTYEQYF

size: -
D: -
J: TRBJ1-1
V: TRBV2
DNA: TGTGCCACCACGCACGAGAACACTGAAGCTTTCTTT
CDR3: CATTHENTEAFF

size: -
D: -
J: TRBJ2-5
V: TRBV10-1
DNA: TGCGCCAGCAAGATGGGGGAGACCCAGTACTTC
CDR3: CASKMGETQYF

size: -
D: TRBD1
J: TRBJ2-3
V: TRBV30
DNA: TGTGCCCTTCGTCCGGGACAGAGCACAGATACGCAGTATTTT
CDR3: CALRPGQSTDTQYF

size: once
D: TRBD1
J: TRBJ1-2
V: TRBV29-1
DNA: TGCAGCGTGATGACAGGGGGCTTTGGCTACACCTTC
CDR3: CSVMTGGFGYTF